The subject of this entry is one T cell receptor beta chain. The antigen is undetermined. This CDR3 spans 15 amino acids. Germline CDR1 and CDR2: LNHNV and YYDKDF (reference sequence). V was clipped by 0 bases and J by 10 bases; unmatched bases: 8. The sample belongs to a study of cytotoxic CD8 clonotypes in ibrutinib-treated CLL. Across the whole study: Complete response was seen in 2 patients and partial in roughly 25; 12 progressed and around 14 stayed remitted after a median about 70 months.

Target depth was 1 in 200,000 to 1 in 1 million T cells, about 10x per clonotype. Some clones are missing from TCRdb's copy, which holds only in-frame ones; the method was immunoSEQ multiplex PCR. Of approximately 280,000 clones listed, around 76% are singletons. General study results and limits: There were differences in sampling times between sustained-remission and progressing patients.

TCR beta libraries used roughly 2.2 micrograms of genomic DNA from cryopreserved PBMCs. Sequenced material: PBMCs, taken at disease progression, from a patient treated with ibrutinib. This sequence originates from a human donor with chronic lymphocytic leukemia. This sequence joins TRBV15 and TRBJ2-1, with 8 bases lining up with TRBD2. The CDR3 protein is CATSREAPGLAEQFF. The CDR3 DNA sequence: TGTGCCACCAGCAGAGAGGCCCCCGGACTAGCAGAGCAGTTCTTC.